These 6 T cell receptor beta chains originate from one sample sequenced in a study of shared clonotypes between healthy human individuals. The repertoire was sequenced with immunoSEQ multiplex PCR; TCRdb's copy has only in-frame clones and lacks some. The sample shows under 2,500,000 clones, under 97% of them seen only once. Sequenced: naive CD4+ T cells sorted from blood. Subset specified: CD45RA+ positively selected. The origin of the receptors is a man younger than 30 in good health.

This clone was recorded only once. V usage is TRBV9 and J usage is TRBJ2-2; a possible D gene is TRBD2 (5 bases). The ends were cut back, 0 bases at V and 5 bases at J, with 8 bases in the middle. CDR3 length: 14 amino acids. Per the germline V gene, CDR1 is SGDLS and CDR2 is YYNGEE. DNA for the CDR3: TGTGCCAGCAGCGTAGGGGAGTCGACCGGGGAGCTGTTTTTT. Translated, it gives CASSVGESTGELFF. The full variable domain, completed using reference TRBV9 and TRBJ2-2, is DSGVTQTPKHLITATGQRVTLRCSPRSGDLSVYWYQQSLDQGLQFLIQYYNGEERAKGNILERFSAQQFPDLHSELNLSSLELGDSALYFCASSVGESTGELFFGEGSRLTVL.

The chain combines TRBV18 with TRBJ2-2, with 7 positions matching TRBD2. Germline lookup yields CDR1 KGHSH and CDR2 LQKENI. V dropped 3 bases and J dropped 1; count of bases not matched to a gene: 8. The CDR3 runs to 17 residues. CDR3 coding DNA: TGTGCCAGCTCACCTTTTAGTCCGGGAGGGAACACCGGGGAGCTGTTTTTT. Translating gives CASSPFSPGGNTGELFF.

This chain connects TRBV10-1 to TRBJ2-4; perhaps TRBD1 as D (6 bases). The germline gives CDR1 WNHNN, CDR2 SYGVQD (reference sequence). Trimming shortened V by 4 bases and J by 6 bases, and 13 bases separated the two germline ends. The CDR3 is made up of 14 amino acids. The CDR3 sequence: CASSAGDNINIQYF. DNA for the CDR3: TGCGCCAGCAGTGCAGGGGATAATATAAACATTCAGTACTTC.

This rearrangement joins TRBV5-1 to TRBJ2-2; D unresolved. This CDR3 is built from 13 residues. Germline values: CDR1 SGHRS, CDR2 YFSETQ. With 0 bases removed from V and 6 bases from J, the gap between germline ends came to 6 bases. CDR3 loop: CASSLGDPGELFF. CDR3 bases: TGCGCCAGCAGCTTGGGAGACCCCGGGGAGCTGTTTTTT.

J is TRBJ2-2 and V is TRBV19; D is uncertain. The germline V gene has CDR1 LNHDA and CDR2 SQIVND (reference sequence). Trimming took 4 bases from V and 5 from J, leaving 17 bases between them. This CDR3 is 16 amino acids long. CDR3: CASSNSVLSMTGELFF. CDR3 in DNA: TGTGCCAGTAGTAATTCGGTCCTCTCTATGACCGGGGAGCTGTTTTTT.

The rearrangement uses TRBV10-3 and TRBJ2-7; TRBD1 agrees at 10 bases. This CDR3 region has 13 residues. V trimming: 4 bases; J trimming: 6 bases; junction bases outside the gene matches: 3. Germline CDR1 ENHRY, CDR2 SYGVKD. The CDR3 nucleotides read TGTGCCATCAGTGGACAGGGGGCCTCCGAGCAGTACTTC. Amino acids: CAISGQGASEQYF.